The rows below give T cell receptor beta chains drawn from one sample of a study of T cell changes during pregnancy in multiple sclerosis. Method: immunoSEQ multiplex PCR; TCRdb's copy keeps in-frame clones and lacks some. Seen here are about 93,000 clones, 91% observed once, and the top ten hold around 0.93%. Sample: peripheral blood, taken before pregnancy. The receptors shown here come from a female donor with multiple sclerosis, enrolled in a pregnancy study. The CDR3 runs from the conserved cysteine through the conserved F or W. Each record gives: D gene, clone size, V gene, J gene, CDR3 protein, CDR3 DNA. The D gene is left open where the match is weak. A row's size may be missing; if present it is once, few, many or a size class.

D gene: TRBD1; clone size: NA; V gene: TRBV9; J gene: TRBJ1-2; CDR3 protein: CASSVDETGFGYGYTF; CDR3 DNA: TGTGCCAGCAGCGTAGATGAGACAGGGTTCGGCTATGGCTACACCTTC
D gene: TRBD2; clone size: NA; V gene: TRBV9; J gene: TRBJ2-1; CDR3 protein: CASSVAGLANEQFF; CDR3 DNA: TGTGCCAGCAGCGTAGCGGGACTAGCCAATGAGCAGTTCTTC
D gene: NA; clone size: NA; V gene: TRBV7-8; J gene: TRBJ2-7; CDR3 protein: CASSFTGTYEQYF; CDR3 DNA: TGTGCCAGCAGTTTTACAGGTACCTACGAGCAGTACTTC
D gene: NA; clone size: NA; V gene: TRBV10-3; J gene: TRBJ1-2; CDR3 protein: CAISDGQQLNGYTF; CDR3 DNA: TGTGCCATCAGTGACGGACAGCAACTCAATGGCTACACCTTC
D gene: NA; clone size: NA; V gene: TRBV23-1; J gene: TRBJ1-1; CDR3 protein: CASSPDSGRENTEAFF; CDR3 DNA: TGCGCCAGCAGTCCCGACTCGGGGCGGGAGAACACTGAAGCTTTCTTT
D gene: TRBD2; clone size: NA; V gene: TRBV5-5; J gene: TRBJ2-7; CDR3 protein: CASSWGLLAYEQYF; CDR3 DNA: TGTGCCAGCAGCTGGGGACTATTAGCCTACGAGCAGTACTTC
D gene: NA; clone size: NA; V gene: TRBV19; J gene: TRBJ1-4; CDR3 protein: CASSIGRARRINEKLFF; CDR3 DNA: TGTGCCAGTAGTATTGGCAGGGCCCGCCGAATTAATGAAAAACTGTTTTTT
D gene: NA; clone size: NA; V gene: TRBV19; J gene: TRBJ1-2; CDR3 protein: CASSIGEQIYGYTF; CDR3 DNA: TGTGCCAGTAGTATAGGGGAGCAGATCTATGGCTACACCTTC
D gene: TRBD1; clone size: NA; V gene: TRBV28; J gene: TRBJ1-5; CDR3 protein: CASRLPGQGLGQPQHF; CDR3 DNA: TGTGCCAGCAGATTACCGGGACAGGGGTTAGGGCAGCCCCAGCATTTT
D gene: NA; clone size: NA; V gene: TRBV6-5; J gene: TRBJ1-2; CDR3 protein: CASSFDRSYGYTF; CDR3 DNA: TGTGCCAGCAGTTTCGACAGGAGCTATGGCTACACCTTC
D gene: NA; clone size: NA; V gene: TRBV11-2; J gene: TRBJ1-3; CDR3 protein: CASREQSSGNTIYF; CDR3 DNA: TGTGCCAGCAGGGAGCAGAGCTCTGGAAACACCATATATTTT
D gene: TRBD1; clone size: NA; V gene: TRBV2; J gene: TRBJ1-4; CDR3 protein: CASSRGTGEVEKLFF; CDR3 DNA: TGTGCCAGCAGTAGGGGGACAGGGGAGGTGGAAAAACTGTTTTTT
D gene: NA; clone size: NA; V gene: TRBV7-7; J gene: TRBJ1-1; CDR3 protein: CASSLNSNTEAFF; CDR3 DNA: TGTGCCAGCAGCTTAAACAGTAACACTGAAGCTTTCTTT
D gene: TRBD1; clone size: NA; V gene: TRBV6-1; J gene: TRBJ2-2; CDR3 protein: CASSAGTGGMDTGELFF; CDR3 DNA: TGTGCCAGCAGTGCGGGGACAGGGGGCATGGACACCGGGGAGCTGTTTTTT
D gene: NA; clone size: NA; V gene: TRBV12-5; J gene: TRBJ2-7; CDR3 protein: CASGLPSTGKYEQYF; CDR3 DNA: TGTGCTAGTGGTTTGCCATCCACAGGGAAGTACGAGCAGTACTTC
D gene: TRBD1; clone size: NA; V gene: TRBV2; J gene: TRBJ2-2; CDR3 protein: CASGTGVNTGELFF; CDR3 DNA: TGTGCCAGCGGAACAGGGGTAAACACCGGGGAGCTGTTTTTT
D gene: TRBD1; clone size: once; V gene: TRBV19; J gene: TRBJ2-1; CDR3 protein: CASSLGTAYNEQFF; CDR3 DNA: TGTGCCAGTAGTCTCGGGACAGCCTACAATGAGCAGTTCTTC
D gene: NA; clone size: NA; V gene: TRBV27; J gene: TRBJ1-1; CDR3 protein: CASSLGSLMTEAFF; CDR3 DNA: TGTGCCAGCAGTTTGGGGAGTTTAATGACTGAAGCTTTCTTT
D gene: TRBD1; clone size: NA; V gene: TRBV30; J gene: TRBJ1-5; CDR3 protein: CAWSGGQGNQPQHF; CDR3 DNA: TGTGCCTGGAGTGGGGGACAGGGCAATCAGCCCCAGCATTTT
D gene: TRBD1; clone size: NA; V gene: TRBV10-3; J gene: TRBJ2-2; CDR3 protein: CAIRGDRGLTGELFF; CDR3 DNA: TGTGCCATCAGGGGGGACAGGGGACTTACCGGGGAGCTGTTTTTT
D gene: NA; clone size: NA; V gene: TRBV2; J gene: TRBJ1-5; CDR3 protein: CASGGNQPQHF; CDR3 DNA: TGTGCCAGCGGGGGGAATCAGCCCCAGCATTTT
D gene: TRBD2; clone size: NA; V gene: TRBV28; J gene: TRBJ2-2; CDR3 protein: CASSLFPEGLAGGENTGELFF; CDR3 DNA: TGTGCCAGCAGTTTATTTCCGGAGGGACTAGCGGGAGGAGAAAACACCGGGGAGCTGTTTTTT
D gene: TRBD1; clone size: NA; V gene: TRBV15; J gene: TRBJ1-2; CDR3 protein: CATSRDRGLWSYGYTF; CDR3 DNA: TGTGCCACCAGCAGAGATAGGGGGCTGTGGAGCTATGGCTACACCTTC
D gene: TRBD1; clone size: NA; V gene: TRBV18; J gene: TRBJ2-7; CDR3 protein: CASSPTGGQGYEQYF; CDR3 DNA: TGTGCCAGCTCTCCCACCGGGGGACAGGGCTACGAGCAGTACTTC
D gene: NA; clone size: NA; V gene: TRBV27; J gene: TRBJ2-7; CDR3 protein: CASSFRRTESTYEQYF; CDR3 DNA: TGTGCCAGCAGTTTCCGACGGACAGAATCTACCTACGAGCAGTACTTC
D gene: NA; clone size: NA; V gene: TRBV7-2; J gene: TRBJ2-3; CDR3 protein: CASSSPVDTQYF; CDR3 DNA: TGTGCCAGCAGCTCCCCTGTAGATACGCAGTATTTT
D gene: TRBD1; clone size: NA; V gene: TRBV11-2; J gene: TRBJ1-6; CDR3 protein: CASSPRTGGEGSYNSPLHF; CDR3 DNA: TGTGCCAGCAGCCCCCGGACAGGGGGCGAGGGGTCCTATAATTCACCCCTCCACTTT
D gene: NA; clone size: NA; V gene: TRBV10-3; J gene: TRBJ1-1; CDR3 protein: CAISEKPNTEAFF; CDR3 DNA: TGTGCCATCAGTGAGAAGCCGAACACTGAAGCTTTCTTT
D gene: TRBD2; clone size: NA; V gene: TRBV9; J gene: TRBJ2-7; CDR3 protein: CASSVASGGTYEQYF; CDR3 DNA: TGTGCCAGCAGCGTAGCGAGCGGGGGGACCTACGAGCAGTACTTC
D gene: TRBD1; clone size: NA; V gene: TRBV28; J gene: TRBJ2-7; CDR3 protein: CASSSPGTGWRPSSYEQYF; CDR3 DNA: TGTGCCAGCAGTTCCCCGGGGACAGGGTGGCGGCCGTCCTCCTACGAGCAGTACTTC
D gene: TRBD1; clone size: NA; V gene: TRBV5-4; J gene: TRBJ2-3; CDR3 protein: CASSLGDRGWPDTQYF; CDR3 DNA: TGTGCCAGCAGCTTGGGGGACAGGGGGTGGCCAGATACGCAGTATTTT
D gene: NA; clone size: NA; V gene: TRBV29-1; J gene: TRBJ2-3; CDR3 protein: CSVQGGYTDTQYF; CDR3 DNA: TGCAGCGTTCAGGGTGGGTACACAGATACGCAGTATTTT
D gene: TRBD2; clone size: few; V gene: TRBV10-3; J gene: TRBJ2-2; CDR3 protein: CAISLAGSTGELFF; CDR3 DNA: TGTGCCATCAGCCTAGCGGGAAGCACCGGGGAGCTGTTTTTT
D gene: TRBD1; clone size: NA; V gene: TRBV28; J gene: TRBJ1-1; CDR3 protein: CASSWTGRDTEAFF; CDR3 DNA: TGTGCCAGCAGCTGGACAGGGCGTGACACTGAAGCTTTCTTT
D gene: NA; clone size: NA; V gene: TRBV28; J gene: TRBJ1-5; CDR3 protein: CASRTEGRFNQPQHF; CDR3 DNA: TGTGCCAGCAGAACAGAGGGCAGATTCAATCAGCCCCAGCATTTT
D gene: TRBD1; clone size: NA; V gene: TRBV28; J gene: TRBJ2-7; CDR3 protein: CASSLTDRVFDEQYF; CDR3 DNA: TGTGCCAGCAGTCTAACCGACAGGGTGTTCGACGAGCAGTACTTC
D gene: NA; clone size: NA; V gene: TRBV5-4; J gene: TRBJ1-2; CDR3 protein: CASSQGGYRAQYTF; CDR3 DNA: TGTGCCAGCAGCCAGGGAGGGTACAGGGCTCAATACACCTTC
D gene: TRBD1; clone size: NA; V gene: TRBV6-1; J gene: TRBJ2-3; CDR3 protein: CASGVGTGGTDTQYF; CDR3 DNA: TGTGCCAGCGGAGTCGGGACAGGGGGAACAGATACGCAGTATTTT
D gene: NA; clone size: NA; V gene: TRBV18; J gene: TRBJ1-5; CDR3 protein: CASSPVQGIQPQHF; CDR3 DNA: TGTGCCAGCTCACCTGTCCAGGGGATTCAGCCCCAGCATTTT
D gene: NA; clone size: NA; V gene: TRBV18; J gene: TRBJ1-2; CDR3 protein: CASSPNHPAGYTF; CDR3 DNA: TGTGCCAGCTCACCCAATCATCCTGCGGGCTACACCTTC
D gene: NA; clone size: NA; V gene: TRBV5-1; J gene: TRBJ1-1; CDR3 protein: CASSLRTDSNTEAFF; CDR3 DNA: TGCGCCAGCAGCCTTAGGACAGACTCGAACACTGAAGCTTTCTTT
D gene: NA; clone size: NA; V gene: TRBV4-3; J gene: TRBJ1-1; CDR3 protein: CASSQGGGPWEAFF; CDR3 DNA: TGCGCCAGCAGCCAAGGGGGAGGGCCTTGGGAAGCTTTCTTT
D gene: TRBD2; clone size: NA; V gene: TRBV4-3; J gene: TRBJ2-1; CDR3 protein: CASSQDSAGLANEQFF; CDR3 DNA: TGCGCCAGCAGCCAAGATTCTGCGGGACTAGCCAATGAGCAGTTCTTC
D gene: NA; clone size: NA; V gene: TRBV15; J gene: TRBJ2-3; CDR3 protein: CATSREGQNTDTQYF; CDR3 DNA: TGTGCCACCAGCAGAGAAGGACAGAACACAGATACGCAGTATTTT